This T cell receptor beta chain was documented in a study of blood T cell repertoires in COVID-19. The overall study: From the United States, Italy and Spain came samples of acute and convalescent COVID-19. PBMCs, B-cell-depleted T cells, or T cells provided the cDNA or gDNA that made up the material.

Germline loops: CDR1 MNHEY, CDR2 SVGAGI. V shed 5 bases and J shed 5 bases, with 15 bases lying between them. The length of the CDR3 is 14 residues. Original handling: It was from reference gene primer amplification that nucleated cell counts were estimated. Sequencing was performed with immunoSEQ multiplex PCR; in TCRdb, only in-frame clones are kept and a portion is missing. That table is the source of V, J and clone size, and D and trimming were worked out from the DNA. The sample consists of roughly 230,000 clones, about 85% of them appearing once. Sequencing was performed on peripheral blood. V is TRBV6-5 and J is TRBJ1-1; the D is unclear. This TCR came from a man aged 40-55 years with acute or convalescent COVID-19. The CDR3 nucleotides are TGTGCCAGCAGTAAACCGTCCAGCGGGACTGAAGCTTTCTTT. As protein: CASSKPSSGTEAFF.